This T cell receptor beta chain was sequenced for a study of response to subunit inactivated influenza vaccine. Findings of the study overall: Each seasonal influenza vaccination recruits few new T cells, the authors suggested.

This clonotype has at least ten counts. Its antigen is unknown. One entry per CDR3 protein results from TCRdb running MiXCR on the RT-PCR reads. Altogether 700,000 to 900,000 distinct CDR3 sequences are present, 21% being singletons, with the ten largest covering approximately 10%. V was trimmed by 3 bases and J by 2 bases, leaving 5 bases between them. Per germline, CDR1 DFQATT and CDR2 SNEGSKA (reference sequence). The CDR3 is 12 residues long. The receptor comes from a middle-aged man who received an inactivated influenza vaccine. Here the sequenced sample was PBMCs from blood, taken 4 to 6 days after vaccination. The chain uses TRBV20-1 and TRBJ1-5; D may be TRBD1 (5 bases). The CDR3 nucleotides are TGCAGTGCTAGCAGGGGCAATCAGCCCCAGCATTTT. Amino acid sequence: CSASRGNQPQHF.